The sequence of this T cell receptor beta chain was determined in a study of cytomegalovirus exposure and HLA in healthy donors. Germline CDR1 is MDHEN and CDR2 is SYDVKM. With 5 bases clipped from V and 3 bases from J, the junction kept 6 bases outside the gene matches. The CDR3 is made up of 15 amino acids. Study-level findings and limits: There were approximately 150 TCR beta chains listed as cytomegalovirus-associated.

This PCR relied on a set of 60 Vbeta primers and 13 Jbeta primers. Clones were read by immunoSEQ multiplex PCR, and TCRdb kept only the in-frame ones, dropping some. Of about 88,000 clones listed, 75% to 90% were seen once; the top ten hold around 2.3%. This clone was found once. The antigen remains unidentified. The chain employs TRBV28 and TRBJ1-2; 10 bases map to TRBD1. The sequenced sample consisted of PBMCs. This clonotype originated in a man aged 18 to 35 in good health and CMV-seronegative. The CDR3 loop is CASSQSGTGDYGYTF. CDR3 sequence (DNA): TGTGCCAGCAGTCAATCCGGGACAGGGGACTATGGCTACACCTTC.